The 11 T cell receptor beta chains given below trace back to one sample, sequenced in a study of T cell responses to AZD1222 COVID-19 vaccine. Measured with immunoSEQ multiplex PCR; TCRdb has only the in-frame clones, and not every one. The sample consists of 95,000 to 100,000 clones, just over 90% of them appearing once. This sample comprised peripheral blood, obtained on day 0 of AZD1222 vaccination. Every receptor here comes from an adult in good health.

The chain links TRBV27 to TRBJ1-5; a weak D match, TRBD1 (6 bases). Germline V CDR1 and CDR2: MNHEY, SMNVEV (reference sequence). The CDR3 is made up of 13 amino acids. The ends were cut back, 3 bases at V and 4 bases at J, with 7 bases in the middle. This chain's CDR3 is CASSLGANQPQHF. The CDR3 DNA reads as TGTGCCAGCAGTTTGGGGGCTAATCAGCCCCAGCATTTT.

The V gene is TRBV19, the J gene TRBJ1-2; D perhaps matches TRBD1 (5 bases). Germline V lookup: CDR1 LNHDA, CDR2 SQIVND (reference sequence). The CDR3 is made up of 16 amino acids. Trimming took off 2 bases at V and 0 bases at J, with 13 bases between the two ends. The CDR3: CASSITGFRANYGYTF. For the CDR3, the DNA is TGTGCCAGTAGTATAACTGGTTTCAGGGCTAACTATGGCTACACCTTC. The full variable domain, with the rest looked up from reference TRBV19 and TRBJ1-2, is DGGITQSPKYLFRKEGQNVTLSCEQNLNHDAMYWYRQDPGQGLRLIYYSQIVNDFQKGDIAEGYSVSREKKESFPLTVTSAQKNPTAFYLCASSITGFRANYGYTFGSGTRLTVV.

V and J are TRBV6-6 and TRBJ1-4, with D possibly matching TRBD1 (5 bases). The CDR3 contains 15 residues. Germline CDR1 is MNHNY and CDR2 is SVGAGI (reference sequence). The V end was cut by 8 bases, the J end by 7 bases, with 20 bases between. CDR3 residues: CASYKPGLAGEKLFF. DNA of the CDR3: TGTGCCAGCTATAAACCGGGGCTGGCGGGTGAAAAACTGTTTTTT.

The CDR3 protein is CASSGVSGNTIYF. The CDR3 DNA is TGTGCCAGCAGCGGGGTCTCTGGAAACACCATATATTTT. The chain has TRBV3-1 (or the pseudogene TRBV3-2) and TRBJ1-3; no reliable D call. V was pared by 5 bases and J by 0 bases, with 5 bases between. The CDR3 is 13 residues long. The germline CDR1 and CDR2 sequences are LGHDT and YNNKEL (reference sequence).

The rearrangement uses TRBV5-6 and TRBJ2-2; no reliable D call. This CDR3 contains 16 residues. The ends were cut back, 1 base at V and 4 bases at J, with 14 bases in the middle. Germline CDR1 is SGHDT and CDR2 is YYEEEE. The CDR3 loop reads CASSLPGGVSTGELFF. In DNA, the CDR3 is TGTGCCAGCAGCTTGCCGGGTGGGGTTTCCACCGGGGAGCTGTTTTTT.

The rearrangement joins TRBV2 to TRBJ2-3; D perhaps matches TRBD2 (5 bases). The germline V and J ends were trimmed by 1 base and 2 bases, with 7 bases remaining between them. CDR3 size: 14 residues. Germline V gene data show CDR1 as SNHLY and CDR2 as FYNNEI. The CDR3 spells CASSEGLTTDTQYF. Here the CDR3 DNA reads TGTGCCAGCAGTGAAGGACTAACCACAGATACGCAGTATTTT.

This clone was seen only once. This chain links TRBV10-3 with TRBJ2-3; no clear D gene. The germline V and J ends were trimmed by 3 bases and 2 bases, with 6 bases remaining between them. CDR1 and CDR2 (germline): ENHRY, SYGVKD. CDR3 length: 13 amino acids. Here the CDR3 reads CAISDRSTDTQYF. Here the CDR3 DNA reads TGTGCCATCAGTGATCGGTCCACAGATACGCAGTATTTT.

The chain has TRBV11-2 and TRBJ2-1; TRBD2 matches at 9 bases. The V gene end was trimmed by 4 bases and the J gene end by 6 bases; junction bases not matched to a gene: 7. CDR1 SGHAT and CDR2 FQNNGV come from the germline V gene. This CDR3 contains 15 residues. The CDR3 coding sequence is TGTGCCAGCAGCTCTATAGGGACTAGCATCAATGAGCAGTTCTTC. Translation gives CASSSIGTSINEQFF.

V gene TRBV5-5 combines with J gene TRBJ1-1, with 8 bases identical to TRBD1. J gave up 4 bases and V 1 base, and 3 bases lay outside the gene matches. Germline loops: CDR1 SGHKS, CDR2 YYEKEE (reference sequence). The CDR3 spans 14 residues. The CDR3: CASSLTGGLTEAFF. CDR3 DNA: TGTGCCAGCAGCTTGACAGGGGGGCTCACTGAAGCTTTCTTT.

As DNA, the CDR3 is TGCAGCGTTGAAACAGCGACCGGGACAGGTGAAGCTTTCTTT. Encoded protein: CSVETATGTGEAFF. V and J are TRBV29-1 and TRBJ1-1; 8 nucleotides agree with TRBD1. Germline trimming cut 2 bases from V and 7 bases from J; bases unmatched to any gene: 9. CDR1 is SQVTM, CDR2 ANQGSEA, per germline. The CDR3 extends over 14 amino acids.

V gene TRBV10-3 combines with J gene TRBJ1-2; 8 bases align to TRBD1. The CDR3 sequence is 15 residues long. V shed 2 bases and J 7 bases; nucleotides not matched to a gene: 9. From germline, CDR1 is ENHRY and CDR2 SYGVKD. The CDR3 protein is CAISETSQGARGYTF. For the CDR3, the DNA is TGTGCCATCAGTGAGACTAGCCAGGGGGCGCGTGGCTACACCTTC.